One TCR beta chain is described in this entry. Its antigen is not known. The protocol was immunoSEQ multiplex PCR, while the TCRdb copy is restricted to in-frame clones and leaves out a portion. The sample lists 65,000 to 80,000 clones; 94% were seen once. The sample originates from a study of cytomegalovirus exposure and HLA in healthy donors. Study-level points and caveats: The authors confirmed in vitro that three CMV-associated chains were specific for CMV antigens. The authors listed approximately 150 TCR beta chains as cytomegalovirus-associated. The tendency of first-cohort TCR clusters to co-occur in the approximately 110 validation repertoires was identified by a subsequent analysis.

Source material: PBMCs. The sequence was obtained from a young woman in good health and CMV-seropositive.

The CDR3 is CASRGQGEYTGELFF. In DNA form, the CDR3 reads TGTGCCAGCAGAGGACAGGGGGAGTACACCGGGGAGCTGTTTTTT. The rearrangement uses TRBV25-1 and TRBJ2-2, with 10 bases identical to TRBD1. The V and J ends lost 6 bases and 3 bases, in that order; junction bases with no gene match: 4. The CDR3 spans 15 residues. Germline V CDR1 and CDR2: MGHDK, SYGVNS.